This T cell receptor (beta chain) was sequenced during a study of blood T cell repertoires in COVID-19 (TCRdb year 2020). In the study overall: Collaborator samples came from the United States, Italy and Spain and covered acute and convalescent phases of COVID-19. The material from the prospective study consisted of cDNA or gDNA derived from T cells, B-cell-depleted T cells, or PBMCs. Deeply sampled blood TCRbeta repertoires from subjects exposed to, actively infected with, or recovered from COVID-19 were included in the dataset. The repertoires were made available in a free public database intended to serve as a resource for research on the immune response to SARS-CoV-2. Samples were obtained from the ongoing ImmuneRACE study (first 160 participants) and from about 1,300 subjects provided by 6 global collaborators. Nearly every sample came with metadata listing a de-identified subject ID, COVID-19 status, age in years and sex. Where available, HLA class I and class II types were obtained from metadata supplied by the sample provider rather than from assay-based typing.

What the work shows at the level of the full study, not this receptor alone: How much clinical and demographic metadata was included differed by source and by participant, and the metadata was provided uncurated.

As concerns this clone: It lacks a known antigen. No per-base quality is available; no much larger clone lies one base away.

Collaborating institutions collected whole blood in K2EDTA tubes following their own protocols. For TCRbeta analysis, collaborators shipped samples as frozen whole blood, isolated PBMCs, or DNA extracted from either of those sample types. The immunoSEQ Assay, a bias-controlled multiplex PCR, was used to amplify TCRbeta CDR3 regions from genomic DNA. In the authors' own workflow: Nucleated cell counts per sample were estimated from amplification of reference gene primers within the assay. Sequence reads were collapsed and filtered to measure the absolute abundance of every unique TCRbeta CDR3 rearrangement. For each sample, productive Simpson clonality was calculated by taking the square root of Simpson's diversity index across productive rearrangements. The table comes from immuneACCESS by way of TCRdb, which keeps in-frame sequences with V and J called. Part of the clones is missing from these tables; in studies checked, under half for an unresolved V gene and the rest for unknown reasons. That table furnishes V, J and clone size, whereas the DNA furnished D and trimming. For this sample there are about 190,000 clones; 70% to 80% appear just once. The ten biggest clones cover around 12% of the sample.

This clonotype was sampled from a woman aged 45-60 years with acute or convalescent COVID-19. The specimen was peripheral blood.

The CDR3 loop reads CASRPQGQGRPNTIYF. The nucleotide sequence reads TGTGCCAGCAGACCCCAAGGGCAGGGCCGCCCAAACACCATATATTTT. The chain is made from TRBV28 and TRBJ1-3; possibly the D gene is TRBD1, per 5 matching bases. Including the terminal cysteine and phenylalanine, the CDR3 comprises 16 residues. The kept DNA is CDR3 alone, 48 bases in frame from the first base. From a lookup of the germline V gene, CDR1 and CDR2 are MDHEN and SYDVKM. V loses 6 bases, J loses 6 bases, and the germline ends lie 21 bases apart.